Below are 27 T cell receptor beta chains sequenced from a single sample in a study of OX40 agonist ivuxolimab in advanced cancers. The table came from immunoSEQ multiplex PCR; TCRdb's copy has only in-frame clones and leaves some out. The sample has 99,000 or so clones; 91% are singletons. The sample here was CD4+ or CD8+ T cells sorted from blood, taken in a trial of the OX40 agonist ivuxolimab. The receptor source for this set is an adult with an advanced solid tumor such as melanoma, head and neck, liver or kidney cancer.

V and J are TRBV5-1 and TRBJ2-3; a possible D gene is TRBD1 (5 bases). The CDR3 is 13 residues long. Trimming removed 0 bases at V and 7 bases at J, with 9 bases between. The germline V gene encodes CDR1 SGHRS and CDR2 YFSETQ. CDR3 residues: CASSLDTGYTQYF. As DNA, the CDR3 is TGCGCCAGCAGCTTGGATACAGGTTATACGCAGTATTTT.

This chain uses TRBV6-5 with TRBJ2-7, with a possible D match to TRBD2 (6 bases). The CDR3 has 12 residues. V lost 6 bases and J 5 bases, leaving 11 bases between the germline ends. Germline lookup yields CDR1 MNHEY and CDR2 SVGAGI. The CDR3 coding sequence is TGTGCCAGCAGGGAGGGCCCCCACGAGCAGTACTTC. It specifies CASREGPHEQYF.

The gene calls are TRBV6-6 and TRBJ2-5; 7 bases match TRBD2. J lost 5 bases, V lost 7 bases, and 10 bases had no gene match. The CDR3 length is 14 residues. Per the germline V gene, CDR1 is MNHNY and CDR2 is SVGAGI (reference sequence). The CDR3 sequence: CASKAGTGGETQYF. The CDR3 DNA reads TGTGCCAGCAAGGCGGGGACCGGGGGGGAGACCCAGTACTTC.

The rearrangement joins TRBV5-4 to TRBJ1-1; D is unresolved. The CDR3 has 13 residues. Trimming removed 0 bases at V and 0 bases at J, with 3 bases between. CDR1 is SGHNT, CDR2 YYREEE, per germline (reference sequence). The CDR3 DNA follows: TGTGCCAGCAGCTTGGGTGTGAACACTGAAGCTTTCTTT. Encoded protein: CASSLGVNTEAFF.

This clone was recorded once. The chain has TRBV7-9 and TRBJ1-4; TRBD1 is a possible D gene (5 bases). The CDR3 has 17 amino acids. Germline loops: CDR1 SEHNR, CDR2 FQNEAQ (reference sequence). Trimming removed 5 bases from V and 6 bases from J, with 22 bases in between. CDR3 coding DNA: TGTGCCAGCAGCCGTGGGACCTCCGCCGGGGCAGATGAAAAACTGTTTTTT. This gives the protein CASSRGTSAGADEKLFF.

For the CDR3, the DNA is TGTGCCAGTGGGGGCGGACACTATAGCAATCAGCCCCAGCATTTT. Protein product: CASGGGHYSNQPQHF. The chain recombines TRBV19 with TRBJ1-5; a weak D match, TRBD1 (6 bases). The CDR3 sequence is 15 residues long. Germline CDR1 LNHDA, CDR2 SQIVND (reference sequence). Deletions cut 8 bases from V and 0 bases from J, with 14 bases between.

This chain uses TRBV7-3 with TRBJ2-6, with unresolved D. Looked up from germline, CDR1 is SGHTA and CDR2 is FQGTGA. The CDR3 covers 15 residues. V was clipped by 4 bases and J by 1 base, with 8 bases between them. The CDR3 DNA reads as TGTGCCAGCAGCTCCGCCCGATCTGGGGCCAACGTCCTGACTTTC. Residues: CASSSARSGANVLTF. The variable domain in full, with the rest retrieved from reference TRBV7-3 and TRBJ2-6, is GAGVSQTPSNKVTEKGKYVELRCDPISGHTALYWYRQSLGQGPEFLIYFQGTGAADDSGLPNDRFFAVRPEGSVSTLKIQRTERGDSAVYLCASSSARSGANVLTFGAGSRLTVL.

This chain uses TRBV5-4 with TRBJ2-1; TRBD1 or TRBD2 may be the D gene (6 bases each). CDR1 SGHNT and CDR2 YYREEE come from the germline V gene (reference sequence). This CDR3 is built from 19 residues. V was trimmed by 0 bases and J by 3 bases, leaving 22 bases between them. The CDR3 DNA reads as TGTGCCAGCAGCTTGGTCGACAGGAGTACTAGCCCCCGCTACAATGAGCAGTTCTTC. It codes for CASSLVDRSTSPRYNEQFF.

This clone was picked up a small number of times. CDR3 residues: CASSGGRATYEQYF. The CDR3 DNA sequence: TGTGCCAGCAGTGGGGGTCGGGCGACCTACGAGCAGTACTTC. The genes are TRBV6-6 and TRBJ2-7; D might be TRBD1 or TRBD2, each matching 5 bases. The germline V and J ends were trimmed by 5 bases and 2 bases, with 13 bases remaining between them. CDR1 and CDR2 from the germline V gene are MNHNY and SVGAGI (reference sequence). The CDR3 is 14 amino acids.

This rearrangement joins TRBV6-1 to TRBJ2-7; 7 bases agree with TRBD1. This CDR3 comprises 14 residues. From germline, CDR1 is MNHNS and CDR2 SASEGT. The trim removed 7 bases at V and 2 bases at J, leaving 8 bases unmatched. The CDR3, as DNA: TGTGCCAGCAAAATACAGGGGCCAGCCTACGAGCAGTACTTC. Translating it yields CASKIQGPAYEQYF.

The chain carries TRBV19 and TRBJ2-1; 9 bases align to TRBD2. Germline CDR1 is LNHDA and CDR2 is SQIVND (reference sequence). CDR3 size: 14 residues. V gave up 7 bases and J gave up 6 bases; unmatched junction bases: 7. The CDR3 region is CASKVAGVRNEQFF. The CDR3 DNA is TGTGCCAGTAAGGTAGCGGGAGTCCGCAATGAGCAGTTCTTC.

The rearrangement links TRBV30 to TRBJ2-2; maybe TRBD1 (6 bases). In germline, CDR1 is GTSNPN, CDR2 SVGIG (reference sequence). V lost 2 bases and J 2 bases, leaving 9 bases between the germline ends. This CDR3 contains 14 residues. CDR3 amino acids: CAWSSQGNTGELFF. The DNA of the CDR3 is TGTGCCTGGAGTTCACAGGGAAACACCGGGGAGCTGTTTTTT.

This clone was seen a single time. CDR3 in amino acids: CASSLGGFRTNEKLFF. The CDR3 bases are TGTGCCAGCAGTTTAGGGGGTTTCCGGACTAATGAAAAACTGTTTTTT. V and J are TRBV28 and TRBJ1-4, with D perhaps TRBD1 (5 bases). Germline V CDR1 and CDR2: MDHEN, SYDVKM. The CDR3 has 16 residues. Deletions cut 2 bases from V and 2 bases from J, with 12 bases between.

This clone was seen a single time. V gene TRBV28 combines with J gene TRBJ1-5, with 8 nucleotides matching TRBD1. Germline CDR1 MDHEN, CDR2 SYDVKM. The CDR3 length is 15 residues. V gave up 5 bases and J gave up 6 bases; unmatched junction bases: 9. The CDR3 sequence is CASSRTGGGGQPQHF. In DNA, the CDR3 is TGTGCCAGCAGTCGAACAGGGGGTGGTGGTCAGCCCCAGCATTTT.

J is TRBJ1-4 and V is TRBV28; D remains ambiguous. Germline lookup yields CDR1 MDHEN and CDR2 SYDVKM. Trimming removed 3 bases from V and 5 bases from J, with 7 bases in between. The CDR3 covers 13 residues. The CDR3 region is CASSFRPNEKLFF. The CDR3 DNA reads as TGTGCCAGCAGTTTCAGACCAAATGAAAAACTGTTTTTT.

V is TRBV7-2 and J is TRBJ2-7; 10 bases line up with TRBD1. Germline trimming cut 4 bases from V and 6 bases from J; bases unmatched to any gene: 3. The CDR3 sequence is 13 residues long. Per germline, CDR1 SGHTA and CDR2 FQGNSA. CDR3 protein: CASSSWTGGEQYF. CDR3 bases: TGTGCCAGCAGCTCCTGGACAGGGGGCGAGCAGTACTTC.

Concerning this clone: The junction departs from the called germline gene at one end, perhaps through a read error. V usage is TRBV11-2 and J usage is TRBJ2-5; 9 bases map to TRBD1. The CDR3 extends over 13 amino acids. Germline V gene lookup returns CDR1 SGHAT and CDR2 FQNNGV. CDR3 coding DNA: TGTGCCAGCAGCGTAGACAGGGGGGGGACCCAGTACTTC. Protein sequence: CASSVDRGGTQYF.

The V gene is TRBV4-1, the J gene TRBJ2-2, with TRBD1 identical over 10 bases. CDR1 and CDR2 (germline): MGHRA, YSYEKL. The CDR3 contains 15 residues. Trimming removed 1 base from V and 6 bases from J; junction bases left unmatched: 2. The CDR3 DNA reads TGCGCCAGCAGCCAAGGCGACAGGGGGCCCGGGGAGCTGTTTTTT. Amino acids: CASSQGDRGPGELFF.

The chain combines TRBV19 with TRBJ2-2; tentatively, D is TRBD2 (5 bases). CDR3 length: 13 residues. The V and J ends lost 8 bases and 2 bases respectively, with 9 bases between them. Germline V gene sequence: CDR1 LNHDA, CDR2 SQIVND (reference sequence). CDR3 protein: CASEGENTGELFF. CDR3 bases: TGTGCCAGTGAGGGAGAAAACACCGGGGAGCTGTTTTTT.

The gene calls are TRBV7-9 and TRBJ2-3, with 7 bases aligning to TRBD2. Germline CDR1 reads SEHNR; CDR2 reads FQNEAQ (reference sequence). Trimming took 3 bases from V and 2 from J; bases not matched to a gene: 5. This CDR3 has 15 amino acids. CDR3 region: CASSLGAGNTDTQYF. CDR3 coding DNA: TGTGCCAGCAGCTTGGGAGCGGGGAACACAGATACGCAGTATTTT.

A few counts support this clone. The genes are TRBV6-1 and TRBJ2-7; the D gene could be TRBD1 or TRBD2 (5 bases each). The CDR3 is 11 residues long. Trimming removed 5 bases from V and 9 bases from J, with 11 bases in between. Germline CDR1 reads MNHNS; CDR2 reads SASEGT. CDR3 DNA: TGTGCCAGCAGTCCTGGGGGAGTGCAGTACTTC. Translation: CASSPGGVQYF.

CDR3 nucleotide sequence: TGCGCCAGCAGCATTGCAGGAGCAGATACGCAGTATTTT. It encodes CASSIAGADTQYF. V gene TRBV5-1 combines with J gene TRBJ2-3, with D hard to call. The CDR3 covers 13 residues. Germline CDR1 SGHRS, CDR2 YFSETQ. V was shortened by 4 bases and J by 4 bases, with 10 bases between the two germline ends.

Here the CDR3 DNA reads TGTGCCAGCAGCGTGCAATATCACAATGAGCAGTTCTTC. Translated: CASSVQYHNEQFF. The chain uses TRBV11-3 and TRBJ2-1; D is uncertain. The CDR3 contains 13 residues. Germline values: CDR1 SGHNT, CDR2 YENEEA. V lost 5 bases and J lost 5, with 10 bases in between.

The rearrangement links TRBV7-8 to TRBJ2-5; D might be TRBD1 (5 bases). CDR3 size: 13 residues. Germline values: CDR1 SGHVS, CDR2 FQNEAQ. Trimming removed 5 bases from V and 3 bases from J, with 10 bases in between. CDR3 amino acids: CASSPSTEETQYF. DNA for the CDR3: TGTGCCAGCAGCCCGTCGACAGAAGAGACCCAGTACTTC. The complete variable domain, with remaining parts taken from reference TRBV7-8 and TRBJ2-5, reads GAGVSQSPRYKVAKRGQDVALRCDPISGHVSLFWYQQALGQGPEFLTYFQNEAQLDKSGLPSDRFFAERPEGSVSTLKIQRTQQEDSAVYLCASSPSTEETQYFGPGTRLLVL.

This rearrangement joins TRBV5-3 to TRBJ2-7; TRBD1 aligns across 8 bases. TRBV5-3 is noted as an ORF with a role that remains uncertain. CDR3 length: 16 amino acids. The junction had 16 bases not matched to a gene; V was cut back by 9 bases and J by 2 bases. Written as DNA, the CDR3 is TGTGCCAACCCCTTGAAGCCGGGACAGGATCCCTACGAGCAGTACTTC. Translated, it gives CANPLKPGQDPYEQYF.

The chain's CDR3 is CASSLGTADEQFF. DNA of the CDR3: TGTGCCAGCAGCCTAGGGACGGCCGATGAGCAGTTCTTC. The rearrangement joins TRBV11-2 to TRBJ2-1, with D perhaps matching TRBD1 or TRBD2 (5 bases each). This CDR3 is 13 amino acids long. V lost 5 bases, J lost 8 bases, and 13 bases lay in between. Germline-derived CDR1 and CDR2 are SGHAT and FQNNGV.

The V gene is TRBV7-2, the J gene TRBJ2-7; D ambiguous. Trimming shortened V by 2 bases and J by 7 bases, and 9 bases separated the two germline ends. The CDR3 contains 12 residues. The V gene's germline CDR1 is SGHTA and CDR2 FQGNSA. The CDR3: CASSLLDQEQYF. As DNA, the CDR3 is TGTGCCAGCAGCTTACTTGACCAGGAGCAGTACTTC. Based on the CDR3 plus reference TRBV7-2 and TRBJ2-7, the full variable domain is GAGVSQSPSNKVTEKGKDVELRCDPISGHTALYWYRQSLGQGLEFLIYFQGNSAPDKSGLPSDRFSAERTGGSVSTLTIQRTQQEDSAVYLCASSLLDQEQYFGPGTRLTVT.